The 18 T cell receptor beta chains reported below all come from one sample, sequenced in a study of T cell changes during pregnancy in multiple sclerosis. Libraries were prepared by immunoSEQ multiplex PCR; TCRdb keeps only in-frame clonotypes and omits some of them. The sample lists about 52,000 clones, approximately 92% seen once, with 0.74% in the top ten. The sample was CD4+ T cells from peripheral blood mononuclear cells, taken in the third trimester of pregnancy. The source of these receptors is a female donor with multiple sclerosis, enrolled in a pregnancy study.

The chain uses TRBV28 and TRBJ1-5; 10 bases map to TRBD1. Germline V gene lookup returns CDR1 MDHEN and CDR2 SYDVKM. This CDR3 region has 14 residues. The trim removed 5 bases at V and 6 bases at J, leaving 4 bases unmatched. CDR3 amino acids: CASSPGQGTQPQHF. DNA of the CDR3: TGTGCCAGCAGTCCGGGACAGGGGACTCAGCCCCAGCATTTT.

CDR3 protein: CASSFLGGTEAFF. In DNA, the CDR3 is TGTGCCAGCAGCTTTTTAGGGGGAACTGAAGCTTTCTTT. The chain recombines TRBV5-8 with TRBJ1-1, with D tentatively TRBD1 (6 bases). CDR3 length equals 13 residues. V gave up 2 bases and J gave up 5 bases, with 10 bases separating them. Per germline, CDR1 SGHTS and CDR2 YDEGEE.

The chain recombines TRBV19 with TRBJ2-1, with 7 bases that match TRBD2. This CDR3 has 14 residues. Germline loops: CDR1 LNHDA, CDR2 SQIVND (reference sequence). With 8 bases clipped from V and 9 bases from J, the junction kept 13 bases outside the gene matches. The CDR3 bases are TGTGCCAGTGGCCCCGGGACCTTAGCGGGTGAGCAGTTCTTC. It encodes CASGPGTLAGEQFF.

The chain has TRBV9 and TRBJ1-2; D call uncertain. Germline CDR1 SGDLS, CDR2 YYNGEE. This CDR3 contains 19 residues. V dropped 0 bases and J dropped 0 bases, with 21 bases sitting between them. CDR3 in amino acids: CASSVGSGSARAPNYGYTF. In nucleotides, the CDR3 is TGTGCCAGCAGCGTAGGCTCGGGGTCCGCGAGAGCCCCTAACTATGGCTACACCTTC.

V gene TRBV18 combines with J gene TRBJ2-3; unclear D gene. CDR1 and CDR2 from the germline V gene are KGHSH and LQKENI. The CDR3 runs 12 residues. With 5 bases removed from V and 0 bases from J, the gap between germline ends came to 3 bases. The CDR3 DNA follows: TGTGCCAGCTCAACTAGCACAGATACGCAGTATTTT. It codes for CASSTSTDTQYF.

The chain uses TRBV9 and TRBJ1-4; TRBD1 matches at 7 bases. The germline CDR1 and CDR2 sequences are SGDLS and YYNGEE. CDR3 length: 14 amino acids. J was trimmed by 7 bases and V by 4 bases; bases with no gene match: 7. The CDR3 region is CASSPRQGGEKLFF. The CDR3 coding sequence is TGTGCCAGCAGCCCCCGACAGGGTGGTGAAAAACTGTTTTTT.

This clone was seen a few times. V and J are TRBV4-2 and TRBJ2-7, with 8 bases identical to TRBD2. Germline V gives CDR1 LGHNA, CDR2 YNFKEQ. CDR3 length equals 15 residues. V shed 1 base and J 0 bases; nucleotides not matched to a gene: 2. CDR3 loop: CASSQVAGGSYEQYF. The CDR3 bases are TGTGCCAGCAGCCAAGTGGCGGGGGGCTCCTACGAGCAGTACTTC.

The rearrangement uses TRBV7-3 and TRBJ1-1; 7 positions match TRBD1. CDR1 is SGHTA and CDR2 is FQGTGA in the germline V gene. The CDR3 is 14 residues long. The V and J ends lost 0 bases and 5 bases, in that order; junction bases with no gene match: 3. The CDR3 protein is CASSLTGGQTEAFF. CDR3 DNA: TGTGCCAGCAGCTTAACAGGGGGCCAGACTGAAGCTTTCTTT. Full variable domain (remainder filled in from reference TRBV7-3 and TRBJ1-1): GAGVSQTPSNKVTEKGKYVELRCDPISGHTALYWYRQSLGQGPEFLIYFQGTGAADDSGLPNDRFFAVRPEGSVSTLKIQRTERGDSAVYLCASSLTGGQTEAFFGQGTRLTVV.

This chain connects TRBV30 to TRBJ2-1; 7 nucleotides line up with TRBD1. The CDR3 length is 13 residues. Germline V gene lookup returns CDR1 GTSNPN and CDR2 SVGIG (reference sequence). After removal of 3 bases from V and 10 bases from J, the junction contained 9 bases not matched to a gene. CDR3 in amino acids: CAWRSDRSGEQFF. The CDR3 nucleotides read TGTGCCTGGAGATCGGACAGGTCAGGGGAGCAGTTCTTC.

The chain is built from TRBV18 and TRBJ2-1; possible D gene TRBD2, 6 bases. Trimming left V 3 bases short and J 5 bases short, with 17 bases between. CDR1 is KGHSH and CDR2 is LQKENI in the germline V gene. CDR3 length equals 16 residues. The CDR3 DNA is TGTGCCAGCTCACCCAACACCGGGACTTTGAACAATGAGCAGTTCTTC. It codes for CASSPNTGTLNNEQFF.

This sequence joins TRBV6-6 and TRBJ2-3, with 12 bases fitting TRBD2. The CDR3 spans 14 residues. The germline V gene encodes CDR1 MNHNY and CDR2 SVGAGI (reference sequence). V lost 0 bases and J lost 14; bases outside the gene matches: 6. CDR3 sequence (DNA): TGTGCCAGCAGTTACTCCCTAGCGGGGGGGCCGGGGTATTTT. Its translation is CASSYSLAGGPGYF.

V gene TRBV14 combines with J gene TRBJ2-3; 8 bases agree with TRBD2. V shed 4 bases, J shed 6 bases, and the junction held 6 bases outside the gene matches. This CDR3 region has 14 residues. Per germline, CDR1 SGHDN and CDR2 FVKESK. CDR3 residues: CASSPGRGRDTQYF. The DNA for the CDR3 is TGTGCCAGCAGCCCCGGGAGGGGAAGGGATACGCAGTATTTT.

This clone was counted a single time. V usage is TRBV7-2 and J usage is TRBJ1-2, with D possibly matching TRBD1 (6 bases). Germline V gene data show CDR1 as SGHTA and CDR2 as FQGNSA. The CDR3 runs 13 residues. V was cut by 5 bases and J by 7 bases, with 14 bases left in between. For the CDR3, the DNA is TGTGCCAGCAGCCAGCCAGGGGAAGGTGGCTACACCTTC. As protein: CASSQPGEGGYTF.

The chain uses TRBV19 and TRBJ1-1; a possible D gene is TRBD1 (5 bases). Trimming took 3 bases from V and 9 from J, leaving 14 bases between them. CDR1 is LNHDA and CDR2 is SQIVND in the germline V gene (reference sequence). This CDR3 has 13 residues. CDR3 bases: TGTGCCAGTAGTATGCTGACAGATCCCAAAGCTTTCTTT. Residues: CASSMLTDPKAFF. The full variable domain, with the rest looked up from reference TRBV19 and TRBJ1-1, is DGGITQSPKYLFRKEGQNVTLSCEQNLNHDAMYWYRQDPGQGLRLIYYSQIVNDFQKGDIAEGYSVSREKKESFPLTVTSAQKNPTAFYLCASSMLTDPKAFFGQGTRLTVV.

The CDR3 bases are TGTGCCAGTAGTATTTTCGACAGGGGGACTGAAGCTTTCTTT. As protein: CASSIFDRGTEAFF. V is TRBV19 and J is TRBJ1-1, with 9 bases lining up with TRBD1. Trimming at V came to 3 bases and at J to 5 bases, leaving 4 bases not matched to a gene. Germline V CDR1 and CDR2: LNHDA, SQIVND (reference sequence). This CDR3 has 14 residues.

The V gene is TRBV7-2, the J gene TRBJ1-3, with unresolved D. Germline lookup yields CDR1 SGHTA and CDR2 FQGNSA. V was trimmed by 5 bases and J by 4 bases, leaving 21 bases between them. The CDR3 runs to 17 residues. The CDR3 here is CASSPPSGVAGGNTIYF. Here the CDR3 DNA reads TGTGCCAGCAGCCCCCCCAGCGGGGTTGCGGGAGGAAACACCATATATTTT.

This chain links TRBV10-1 with TRBJ2-7; 11 bases match TRBD2. V lost 4 bases and J lost 4; bases outside the gene matches: 6. CDR3 length equals 15 residues. CDR1 and CDR2 (germline): WNHNN, SYGVQD (reference sequence). The CDR3 DNA reads as TGCGCCAGCAGTGGCAGACTAGCGGGGTTTTACGAGCAGTACTTC. It encodes CASSGRLAGFYEQYF.

The J gene is TRBJ2-5, the V gene TRBV9, with D possibly being TRBD2 (6 bases). Trimming cost V 4 bases and J 9 bases, with 22 bases left between them. Germline loops: CDR1 SGDLS, CDR2 YYNGEE. The CDR3 has 15 residues. The CDR3: CASSPEVQGGEAQYF. The CDR3 coding sequence is TGTGCCAGCAGCCCAGAGGTCCAGGGAGGCGAGGCCCAGTACTTC.